These 17 T cell receptor beta chains were sequenced from one sample in a study of CXCR3-negative and CXCR3-positive naive CD8 T cells. For these receptors, no antigen is known. Each TRB cDNA library was prepared by 5' RACE (with UMI labels). TCRdb re-called the 5' RACE reads, yielding one record per CDR3 amino acid sequence without DNA. This sample's clone table lists about 60,000 distinct CDR3 sequences. Study results and caveats: A higher hydrophobicity marked the TRB CDR3s of CXCR3-positive naive cells versus CXCR3-negative naive cells.

The sample was naive CXCR3+ CD8+ T cells from blood. Subset denoted: CD45RO-CCR7+CD27+CD95- naive CD8+ T cells expressing CXCR3 (TNR3+). The receptors derive from a human donor in good health. Some clones in this sample may be carry-over from other donors' samples.

The genes are TRBV7-2 and TRBJ2-2; TCRdb's D gene call, TRBD1, goes unchecked for lack of DNA. Germline CDR1 and CDR2: SGHTA and FQGNSA. The CDR3 contains 16 residues. CDR3 amino acids: CASSFRGRLFGGELFF. The variable domain in full, with the rest retrieved from reference TRBV7-2 and TRBJ2-2, is GAGVSQSPSNKVTEKGKDVELRCDPISGHTALYWYRQSLGQGLEFLIYFQGNSAPDKSGLPSDRFSAERTGGSVSTLTIQRTQQEDSAVYLCASSFRGRLFGGELFFGEGSRLTVL.

V usage is TRBV7-3 and J usage is TRBJ2-3; TCRdb designates TRBD1, a call that cannot be tested without DNA. This CDR3 spans 15 amino acids. The germline V gene has CDR1 SGHTA and CDR2 FQGTGA. CDR3 protein: CASSLLGGKADTQYF.

V usage is TRBV6-2 or TRBV6-3 and J usage is TRBJ2-6. Germline V gene lookup returns CDR1 MNHEY and CDR2 SVGEGT. This CDR3 comprises 14 residues. CDR3 sequence reads: CASSWLTGANVLTF.

The V and J genes are TRBV14 and TRBJ1-1; absent DNA, TCRdb's TRBD1 call cannot be checked. CDR3 length: 16 amino acids. Germline loops: CDR1 SGHDN, CDR2 FVKESK. The CDR3 loop is CASSPSGSPYYTEAFF.

The rearrangement joins TRBV29-1 to TRBJ2-7; TCRdb designates TRBD1, a call that cannot be tested without DNA. CDR1 and CDR2 from the germline V gene are SQVTM and ANQGSEA. There are 14 residues in the CDR3. The CDR3 region is CSATGQGGPYEQYF.

This chain uses TRBV25-1 with TRBJ1-1; checking the TCRdb D call of TRBD1 is not possible without DNA. Germline V gives CDR1 MGHDK, CDR2 SYGVNS. The CDR3 consists of 14 residues. The CDR3 spells CASGTGTMNTEAFF.

The V call is TRBV28, the J call TRBJ1-5; TCRdb designates TRBD1, a call that cannot be tested without DNA. The germline CDR1 and CDR2 sequences are MDHEN and SYDVKM. The CDR3 covers 13 residues. This CDR3 is CASSLPPLQPQHF.

V gene TRBV4-3 combines with J gene TRBJ2-7; with no DNA, the TCRdb D assignment of TRBD1 cannot be verified. Germline CDR1 and CDR2: LGHNA and YSLEER. This CDR3 has 14 amino acids. This CDR3 is CASSSGTGDYEQYF.

This sequence joins TRBV12-3 or TRBV12-4 and TRBJ2-7; the TCRdb call, TRBD1, lacks DNA for checking. The CDR3 length is 16 residues. The CDR3 protein is CASRQDSPKGSYEQYF.

The chain couples TRBV21-1 to TRBJ1-1. TRBV21-1 represents a pseudogene. The CDR3 length is 16 residues. CDR3 loop: CASSKEGDWLNTEAFF.

The chain has TRBV28 and TRBJ1-2; the D call from TCRdb, TRBD1, cannot be confirmed without DNA. Germline V gene sequence: CDR1 MDHEN, CDR2 SYDVKM. CDR3 length equals 17 residues. The CDR3: CASSLWAPTGDNYGYTF.

This sequence joins TRBV25-1 and TRBJ2-1. The germline gives CDR1 MGHDK, CDR2 SYGVNS. The CDR3 is made up of 11 amino acids. This chain's CDR3 is CASSDDTHPFF.

The chain recombines TRBV18 with TRBJ2-7. The CDR3 runs 16 residues. Germline-derived CDR1 and CDR2 are KGHSH and LQKENI. The CDR3 reads CASSPPVTQLTYEQYF.

The chain has TRBV6-5 and TRBJ2-7. Germline V CDR1 and CDR2: MNHEY, SVGAGI. This CDR3 contains 13 residues. Here the CDR3 reads CASEDLLTYEQYF.

The rearrangement uses TRBV6-1 and TRBJ1-1. Germline V lookup: CDR1 MNHNS, CDR2 SASEGT. The CDR3 runs to 18 residues. The CDR3 loop is CASRALRGVGLMNTEAFF.

The V gene is TRBV11-2, the J gene TRBJ1-1; the TCRdb call, TRBD1, lacks DNA for checking. The length of the CDR3 is 16 residues. The germline gives CDR1 SGHAT, CDR2 FQNNGV. CDR3 sequence: CASSPPGGHLNTEAFF.

The chain couples TRBV12-3 or TRBV12-4 to TRBJ2-7; TCRdb lists TRBD1, though no DNA is available to test this call. The CDR3 contains 13 residues. CDR3: CASSPGTGTEQYF.